This T cell receptor beta chain was sequenced during a study of blood T cells in healthy people across ages. From germline, CDR1 is SGDLS and CDR2 YYNGEE. CDR3 length: 15 amino acids. Trimming cost V 0 bases and J 0 bases, with 9 bases left between them. Combining a sample-barcoded 5' primer with a J-beta primer mix, a second PCR ran for roughly 7 to 12 cycles. Every single cDNA molecule received a tag from a template-switch adaptor with 12 random nucleotides. TCRdb analysed the 5' RACE reads with MiXCR anew, one entry per CDR3 protein. The data contain 850,000 to 1,100,000 distinct CDR3 sequences, around two fifths of them seen just once; the ten biggest clones take up under 15%. This clonotype was observed a handful of times.

This chain joins TRBV9 and TRBJ1-1; D possibly corresponds to TRBD1 (5 bases). This receptor was taken from a man aged 18-30 years in good health. The sample taken for sequencing was blood. This CDR3 is CASSVAAGMNTEAFF. CDR3 sequence (DNA): TGTGCCAGCAGCGTAGCGGCAGGGATGAACACTGAAGCTTTCTTT.